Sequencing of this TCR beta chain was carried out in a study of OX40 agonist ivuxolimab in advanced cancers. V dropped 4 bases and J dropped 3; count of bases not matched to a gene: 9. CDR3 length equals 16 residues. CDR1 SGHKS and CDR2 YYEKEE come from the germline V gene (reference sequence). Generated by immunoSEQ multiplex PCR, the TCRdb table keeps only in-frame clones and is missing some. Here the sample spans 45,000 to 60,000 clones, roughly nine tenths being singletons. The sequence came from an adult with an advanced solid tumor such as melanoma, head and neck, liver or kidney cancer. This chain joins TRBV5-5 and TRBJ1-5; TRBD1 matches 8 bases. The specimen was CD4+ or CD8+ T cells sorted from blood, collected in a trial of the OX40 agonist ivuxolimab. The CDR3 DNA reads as TGTGCCAGCAGCCCTTTAGACAGGGGCGACAATCAGCCCCAGCATTTT. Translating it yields CASSPLDRGDNQPQHF.